This is a list of T cell receptor beta chains from one sample in a study of T cell responses to AZD1222 COVID-19 vaccine. Sequenced by immunoSEQ multiplex PCR; TCRdb stores in-frame clones only, minus some. Here the sample spans around 83,000 clones, approximately 90% being singletons. The sample consisted of peripheral blood, taken on day 0 of AZD1222 vaccination. The receptors stem from an adult in good health. Each CDR3 is given with its conserved first and last residue. D genes are given only for firm matches. Size values are once, few and many counts, or a class for expanded clones, and some rows have none.

-	TRBJ1-5	TRBV5-4	-	CASSSQGLGNQPQHF	TGTGCCAGCAGCTCCCAGGGGTTGGGCAATCAGCCCCAGCATTTT
-	TRBJ2-7	TRBV7-9	TRBD1	CASSTTGTGYYEQYF	TGTGCCAGCAGTACAACCGGGACAGGGTACTACGAGCAGTACTTC
-	TRBJ2-3	TRBV9	-	CASSVEASDWNTQYF	TGTGCCAGCAGCGTAGAAGCCTCCGACTGGAATACGCAGTATTTT
-	TRBJ2-2	TRBV3-1/TRBV3-2	-	CASSQNRGELFF	TGTGCCAGCAGCCAAAATCGGGGGGAGCTGTTTTTT
-	TRBJ1-4	TRBV12-3/TRBV12-4	-	CASSLSNEKLFF	TGTGCCAGCAGTCTTAGTAATGAAAAACTGTTTTTT
once	TRBJ2-1	TRBV12-3/TRBV12-4	-	CASSPTKYNEQFF	TGTGCCAGCAGTCCCACGAAGTACAATGAGCAGTTCTTC
-	TRBJ2-1	TRBV27	TRBD2	CASTQPWELSGGYNEQFF	TGTGCCAGCACCCAACCCTGGGAGCTTAGCGGGGGCTACAATGAGCAGTTCTTC
-	TRBJ1-5	TRBV28	-	CASSLAASNQPQHF	TGTGCCAGCAGTCTCGCCGCCAGCAATCAGCCCCAGCATTTT
-	TRBJ2-1	TRBV30	-	CAWSHYRRDEQFF	TGTGCCTGGAGCCACTACCGGAGGGATGAGCAGTTCTTC
-	TRBJ1-5	TRBV5-8	-	CASTPPWGREDQPQHF	TGTGCCAGCACCCCCCCTTGGGGGCGGGAGGATCAGCCCCAGCATTTT
-	TRBJ1-6	TRBV18	-	CASSPTGAGFSPLHF	TGTGCCAGCTCACCCACCGGTGCGGGGTTTTCACCCCTCCACTTT
-	TRBJ2-7	TRBV24-1	-	CATSAGPRGEQYF	TGTGCCACCAGTGCGGGGCCTCGGGGGGAGCAGTACTTC
-	TRBJ2-7	TRBV6-2/TRBV6-3	-	CASSLRAVSREQYF	TGTGCCAGCAGCCTCCGGGCAGTCTCCCGCGAGCAGTACTTC
-	TRBJ2-3	TRBV29-1	TRBD2	CSEGTSGRDLSATDTQYF	TGCAGCGAAGGCACTAGCGGGAGGGACCTTAGTGCGACAGATACGCAGTATTTT
once	TRBJ2-6	TRBV19	-	CASSRGDSGANVLTF	TGTGCCAGTAGTAGAGGGGACTCTGGGGCCAACGTCCTGACTTTC
-	TRBJ2-1	TRBV3-1/TRBV3-2	-	CASSERDLSSYNEQFF	TGTGCCAGCAGCGAACGGGACTTAAGCTCCTACAATGAGCAGTTCTTC
-	TRBJ2-7	TRBV27	-	CASSPRLGAYEQYF	TGTGCCAGCAGCCCGAGGCTGGGGGCGTACGAGCAGTACTTC
-	TRBJ1-2	TRBV4-3	-	CASSQDLDSTINYGYTF	TGCGCCAGCAGCCAAGACCTGGACAGTACGATTAACTATGGCTACACCTTC
-	TRBJ2-1	TRBV11-1	-	CASSYVRLDEQFF	TGTGCCAGCAGCTACGTCCGGCTAGACGAGCAGTTCTTC
-	TRBJ2-3	TRBV3-1/TRBV3-2	TRBD2	CASSQGTSGRSGTDTQYF	TGTGCCAGCAGCCAAGGGACTAGCGGGAGGAGTGGGACAGATACGCAGTATTTT
-	TRBJ2-2	TRBV5-6	-	CASSLNPANTGELFF	TGTGCCAGCAGCTTGAACCCGGCCAACACCGGGGAGCTGTTTTTT
-	TRBJ1-2	TRBV19	TRBD1	CASSIFDRAYGYTF	TGTGCCAGTAGTATCTTTGACAGGGCCTATGGCTACACCTTC
-	TRBJ2-7	TRBV4-1	-	CASSQGLGSGGLLYEQYF	TGCGCCAGCAGCCAAGGATTGGGTAGCGGAGGACTTCTCTACGAGCAGTACTTC